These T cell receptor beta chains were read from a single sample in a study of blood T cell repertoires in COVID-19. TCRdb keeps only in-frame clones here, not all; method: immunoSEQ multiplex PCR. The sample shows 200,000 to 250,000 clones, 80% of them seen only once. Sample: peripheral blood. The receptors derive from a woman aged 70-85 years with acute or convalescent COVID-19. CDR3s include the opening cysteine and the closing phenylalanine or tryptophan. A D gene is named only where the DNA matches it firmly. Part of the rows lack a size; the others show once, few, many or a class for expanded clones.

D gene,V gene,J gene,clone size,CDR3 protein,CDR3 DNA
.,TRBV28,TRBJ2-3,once,CAAALRATDTQYF,TGTGCCGCGGCCTTGAGGGCCACAGATACGCAGTATTTT
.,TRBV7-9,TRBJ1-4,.,CASSPRGELQGKEKLFF,TGTGCCAGCAGCCCACGTGGTGAACTCCAGGGGAAGGAAAAACTGTTTTTT
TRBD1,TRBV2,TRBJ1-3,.,CASSGGTANSGNTIYF,TGTGCCAGCAGTGGGGGGACAGCCAACTCTGGAAACACCATATATTTT
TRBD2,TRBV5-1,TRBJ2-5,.,CASSSDGTSGRAGETQYF,TGCGCCAGCAGCTCGGATGGGACTAGCGGGAGGGCCGGGGAGACCCAGTACTTC
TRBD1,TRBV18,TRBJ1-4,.,CASSPRTGNNEKLFF,TGTGCCAGCTCACCTCGGACAGGAAATAATGAAAAACTGTTTTTT
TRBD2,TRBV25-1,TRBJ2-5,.,CASSELTSGRYQETQYF,TGTGCCAGCAGTGAGCTGACTAGCGGGAGGTACCAAGAGACCCAGTACTTC
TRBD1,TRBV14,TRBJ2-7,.,CASSQAQGVGEQYF,TGTGCCAGCAGCCAGGCCCAGGGGGTCGGCGAGCAGTACTTC
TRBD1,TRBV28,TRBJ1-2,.,CASSYGQGGYGYTF,TGTGCCAGCAGCTATGGACAGGGTGGCTATGGCTACACCTTC
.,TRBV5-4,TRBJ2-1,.,CASSPSTTYNEQFF,TGTGCCAGCAGCCCATCGACAACCTACAATGAGCAGTTCTTC
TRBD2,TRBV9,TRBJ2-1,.,CASSVGSPGLDPYNEQFF,TGTGCCAGCAGCGTAGGATCCCCGGGACTAGATCCCTACAATGAGCAGTTCTTC
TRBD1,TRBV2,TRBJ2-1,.,CASRQGALNEQFF,TGTGCCAGCAGACAGGGGGCGCTAAATGAGCAGTTCTTC
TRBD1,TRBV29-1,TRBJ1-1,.,CSGWTGRSEAFF,TGCAGCGGCTGGACAGGAAGATCTGAAGCTTTCTTT
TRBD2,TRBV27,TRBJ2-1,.,CASSLLRGASWTSGRIKNEQFF,TGTGCCAGCAGTTTACTAAGAGGGGCTAGCTGGACTAGCGGAAGAATTAAGAATGAGCAGTTCTTC
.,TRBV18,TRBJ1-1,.,CASSPGPMNTEAFF,TGTGCCAGCTCACCGGGGCCTATGAACACTGAAGCTTTCTTT
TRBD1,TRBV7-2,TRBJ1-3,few,CASSTQGAGNTIYF,TGTGCCAGCAGCACCCAGGGGGCTGGAAACACCATATATTTT
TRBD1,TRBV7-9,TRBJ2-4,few,CASSSDRAVAKNIQYF,TGTGCCAGCAGTTCTGACAGGGCCGTAGCCAAAAACATTCAGTACTTC
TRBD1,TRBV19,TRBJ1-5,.,CASSIWGQGLDQPQHF,TGTGCCAGTAGTATTTGGGGACAGGGCCTCGATCAGCCCCAGCATTTT
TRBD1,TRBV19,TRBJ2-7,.,CASSMGGQGADEQYF,TGTGCCAGTAGCATGGGGGGACAGGGGGCGGACGAGCAGTACTTC
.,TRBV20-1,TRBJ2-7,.,CSAPLLYEQYF,TGCAGTGCCCCACTCCTCTACGAGCAGTACTTC
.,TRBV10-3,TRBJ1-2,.,CAISEPTDRTPYGYTF,TGTGCCATCAGTGAGCCCACAGACAGGACCCCCTATGGCTACACCTTC
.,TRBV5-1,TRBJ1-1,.,CASNLEGHSMSTEAFF,TGCGCCAGCAACTTGGAGGGACACTCCATGAGCACTGAAGCTTTCTTT
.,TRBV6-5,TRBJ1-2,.,CASSSTQGPLNYGYTF,TGTGCCAGCAGTTCTACACAGGGTCCCCTTAACTATGGCTACACCTTC
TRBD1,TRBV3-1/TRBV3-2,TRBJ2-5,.,CASSTGTEETQYF,TGTGCCAGCAGCACCGGGACAGAGGAGACCCAGTACTTC
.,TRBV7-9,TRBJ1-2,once,CASSLYRDGYGYTF,TGTGCCAGCAGCTTATACAGGGATGGGTATGGCTACACCTTC
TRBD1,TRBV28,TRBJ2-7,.,CAIRDREYEQYF,TGTGCCATAAGAGACAGGGAATACGAGCAGTACTTC
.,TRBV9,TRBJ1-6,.,CASSATGTSYNSPLHF,TGTGCCAGCAGCGCTACAGGAACATCCTATAATTCACCCCTCCACTTT
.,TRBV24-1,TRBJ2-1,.,CATSDSGRSYNEQFF,TGTGCCACCAGTGATTCCGGGAGATCATACAATGAGCAGTTCTTC
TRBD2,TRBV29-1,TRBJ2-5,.,CSVHSRLAGGETQYF,TGCAGCGTTCACTCTCGACTAGCGGGTGGAGAGACCCAGTACTTC
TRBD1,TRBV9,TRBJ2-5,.,CASSAGTVGHRETQYF,TGTGCCAGCAGCGCCGGGACAGTCGGGCACCGAGAGACCCAGTACTTC
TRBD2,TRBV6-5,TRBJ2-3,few,CASSTGLAGADTQYF,TGTGCCAGCAGTACAGGACTAGCGGGAGCAGATACGCAGTATTTT
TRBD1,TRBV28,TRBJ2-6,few,CASSLYMFRDRGLTGANVLTF,TGTGCCAGCAGTTTATACATGTTTCGGGACAGGGGGCTAACTGGGGCCAACGTCCTGACTTTC
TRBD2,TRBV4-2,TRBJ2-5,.,CASSQESRAGGPGETQYF,TGTGCCAGCAGCCAAGAAAGTCGAGCGGGAGGGCCGGGTGAGACCCAGTACTTC
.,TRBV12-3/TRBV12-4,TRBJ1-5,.,CASTRGVGQPQHF,TGTGCCAGCACCCGGGGGGTAGGCCAGCCCCAGCATTTT
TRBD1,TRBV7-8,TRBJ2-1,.,CASSLRGTGDNEQFF,TGTGCCAGCAGCTTAAGGGGGACAGGGGACAATGAGCAGTTCTTC
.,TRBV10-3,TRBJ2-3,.,CAISESSGWDTDTQYF,TGTGCCATCAGTGAGTCCAGCGGTTGGGACACAGATACGCAGTATTTT
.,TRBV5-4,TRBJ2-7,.,CASSRRDTEQYF,TGTGCCAGCAGCCGTAGGGACACCGAGCAGTACTTC
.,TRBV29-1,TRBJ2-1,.,CSVPIYNEQFF,TGCAGCGTCCCCATCTACAATGAGCAGTTCTTC
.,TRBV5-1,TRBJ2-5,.,CASSLFSEETQYF,TGCGCCAGCAGCCTTTTTTCCGAAGAGACCCAGTACTTC
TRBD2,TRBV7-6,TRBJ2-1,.,CASSKGLAGAREQFF,TGTGCCAGCAGCAAAGGACTAGCGGGAGCCCGTGAGCAGTTCTTC